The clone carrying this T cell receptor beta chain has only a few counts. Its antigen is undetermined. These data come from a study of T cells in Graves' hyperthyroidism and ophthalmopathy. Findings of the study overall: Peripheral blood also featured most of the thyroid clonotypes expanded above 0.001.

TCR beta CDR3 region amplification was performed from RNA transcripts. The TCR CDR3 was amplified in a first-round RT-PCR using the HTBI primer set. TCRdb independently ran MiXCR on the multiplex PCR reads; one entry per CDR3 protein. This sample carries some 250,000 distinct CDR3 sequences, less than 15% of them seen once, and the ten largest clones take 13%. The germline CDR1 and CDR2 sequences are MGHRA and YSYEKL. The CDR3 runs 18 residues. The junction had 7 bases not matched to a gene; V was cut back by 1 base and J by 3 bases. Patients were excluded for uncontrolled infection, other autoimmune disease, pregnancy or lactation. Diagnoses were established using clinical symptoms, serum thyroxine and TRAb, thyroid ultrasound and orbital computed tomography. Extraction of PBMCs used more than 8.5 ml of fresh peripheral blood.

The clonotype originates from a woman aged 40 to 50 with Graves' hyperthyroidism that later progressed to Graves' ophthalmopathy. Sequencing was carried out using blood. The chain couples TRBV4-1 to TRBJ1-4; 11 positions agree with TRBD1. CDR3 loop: CASSQGTGGLWANEKLFF. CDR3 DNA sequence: TGCGCCAGCAGCCAAGGGACAGGGGGCCTTTGGGCTAATGAAAAACTGTTTTTT.